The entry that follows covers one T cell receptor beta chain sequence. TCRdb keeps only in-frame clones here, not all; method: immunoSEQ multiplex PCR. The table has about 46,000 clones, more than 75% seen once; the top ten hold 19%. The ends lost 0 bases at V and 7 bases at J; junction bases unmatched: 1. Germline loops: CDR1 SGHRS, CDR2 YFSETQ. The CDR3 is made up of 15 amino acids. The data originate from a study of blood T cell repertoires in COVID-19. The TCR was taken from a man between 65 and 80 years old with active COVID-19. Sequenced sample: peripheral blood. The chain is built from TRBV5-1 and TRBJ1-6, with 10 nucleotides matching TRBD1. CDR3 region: CASSLGGQGNSPLHF. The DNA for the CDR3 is TGCGCCAGCAGCTTGGGGGGACAGGGGAATTCACCCCTCCACTTT.